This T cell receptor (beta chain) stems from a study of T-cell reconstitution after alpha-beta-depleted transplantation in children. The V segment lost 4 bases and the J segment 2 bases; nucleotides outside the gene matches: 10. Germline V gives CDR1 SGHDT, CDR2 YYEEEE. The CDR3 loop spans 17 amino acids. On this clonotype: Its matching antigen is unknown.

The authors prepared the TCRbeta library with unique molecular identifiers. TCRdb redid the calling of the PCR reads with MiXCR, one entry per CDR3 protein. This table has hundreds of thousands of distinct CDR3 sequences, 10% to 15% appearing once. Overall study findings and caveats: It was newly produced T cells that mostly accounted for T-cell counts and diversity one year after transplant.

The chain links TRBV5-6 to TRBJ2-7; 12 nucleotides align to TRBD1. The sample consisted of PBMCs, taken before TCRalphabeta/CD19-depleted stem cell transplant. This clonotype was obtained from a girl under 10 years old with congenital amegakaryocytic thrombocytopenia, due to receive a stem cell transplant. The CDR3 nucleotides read TGTGCCAGCAGCGAGGGGACAGGGGGCCGCGATCCCTACGAGCAGTACTTC. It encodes CASSEGTGGRDPYEQYF.